A single sample is the source of the 19 T cell receptor beta chains below, sequenced in a study of OX40 agonist ivuxolimab in advanced cancers. Clones were sequenced by immunoSEQ multiplex PCR, and TCRdb holds only the in-frame ones, with some missing. The sample shows 55,000 to 80,000 clones, less than 95% of them seen only once. The sample in question was CD4+ or CD8+ T cells sorted from blood, obtained in a trial of the OX40 agonist ivuxolimab. The source is an adult with an advanced solid tumor such as melanoma, head and neck, liver or kidney cancer.

The chain employs TRBV30 and TRBJ2-7, with TRBD2 matching 10 bases. The germline gives CDR1 GTSNPN, CDR2 SVGIG (reference sequence). The CDR3 runs 16 residues. J lost 6 bases, V lost 4 bases, and 15 bases had no gene match. This CDR3 reads CAWTDPAGGPRFEQYF. The CDR3 nucleotides are TGTGCCTGGACTGATCCAGCGGGAGGGCCGCGGTTCGAGCAGTACTTC.

This chain uses TRBV30 with TRBJ1-5; D unresolved. Germline CDR1 reads GTSNPN; CDR2 reads SVGIG (reference sequence). The CDR3 is 13 amino acids. Deletions cut 1 base from V and 0 bases from J, with 4 bases between. The CDR3, as DNA: TGTGCCTGGAGTGGAGATAGCAATCAGCCCCAGCATTTT. Residues: CAWSGDSNQPQHF.

This chain joins TRBV19 and TRBJ1-5; D is undetermined. The V end lost 5 bases, the J end lost 6 bases, and 17 bases lay between the germline ends. The germline V gene has CDR1 LNHDA and CDR2 SQIVND (reference sequence). There are 15 residues in the CDR3. The CDR3 is CASSGSDIGGQPQHF. In nucleotides, the CDR3 is TGTGCCAGTAGTGGCTCAGACATAGGTGGTCAGCCCCAGCATTTT.

The rearrangement links TRBV5-4 to TRBJ2-7; D is perhaps TRBD1 (5 bases). The CDR3 consists of 12 residues. The V and J ends lost 4 bases and 6 bases respectively, with 11 bases between them. CDR1 and CDR2 (germline): SGHNT, YYREEE (reference sequence). CDR3 bases: TGTGCCAGCAGCCCCCAGGGATCCGAGCAGTACTTC. Translated: CASSPQGSEQYF.

V usage is TRBV10-3 and J usage is TRBJ2-2; 8 nucleotides line up with TRBD1. After removal of 6 bases from V and 3 bases from J, the junction contained 9 bases not matched to a gene. Germline CDR1 reads ENHRY; CDR2 reads SYGVKD. The CDR3 totals 16 residues. The CDR3: CAISPRGRGDTGELFF. Here the CDR3 DNA reads TGTGCCATCAGCCCCAGGGGGCGCGGCGACACCGGGGAGCTGTTTTTT.

This sequence joins TRBV28 and TRBJ2-5, with no clear D. The V gene's germline CDR1 is MDHEN and CDR2 SYDVKM. The CDR3 runs to 14 residues. Trimming removed 1 base at V and 2 bases at J, with 8 bases between. The CDR3 region is CASSLSGPQETQYF. CDR3 coding DNA: TGTGCCAGCAGTTTATCCGGGCCTCAAGAGACCCAGTACTTC.

This clone was recorded a few times. The rearrangement uses TRBV10-1 and TRBJ2-1; 8 bases align to TRBD2. The V gene end was trimmed by 4 bases and the J gene end by 4 bases; junction bases not matched to a gene: 12. This CDR3 spans 17 amino acids. CDR1 and CDR2 from the germline V gene are WNHNN and SYGVQD (reference sequence). The CDR3 reads CASSGSLAGGPYNEQFF. Written as DNA, the CDR3 is TGCGCCAGCAGTGGTTCCCTAGCGGGTGGGCCTTACAATGAGCAGTTCTTC.

V gene TRBV10-3 combines with J gene TRBJ2-1; 7 bases agree with TRBD2. The CDR3 runs to 15 residues. J was trimmed by 7 bases and V by 1 base; bases with no gene match: 7. Germline CDR1 ENHRY, CDR2 SYGVKD. Here the CDR3 reads CAISELAGLGNEQFF. DNA of the CDR3: TGTGCCATCAGTGAGTTAGCGGGCTTAGGGAATGAGCAGTTCTTC.

The chain uses TRBV7-9 and TRBJ2-6, with 7 bases aligning to TRBD1. The V segment lost 5 bases and the J segment 3 bases; nucleotides outside the gene matches: 4. CDR3 length: 15 amino acids. Per germline, CDR1 SEHNR and CDR2 FQNEAQ (reference sequence). The CDR3 DNA reads TGTGCCAGCAGCGTCACAGGGGTTGGGGCCAACGTCCTGACTTTC. Translation: CASSVTGVGANVLTF.

This clone was seen more than once but under ten times. The rearrangement links TRBV5-4 to TRBJ1-5; D unclear. Germline V lookup: CDR1 SGHNT, CDR2 YYREEE (reference sequence). Deletions cut 5 bases from V and 2 bases from J, with 17 bases between. This CDR3 has 16 amino acids. CDR3 region: CASSYYPPSGNQPQHF. The CDR3 coding sequence is TGTGCCAGCAGTTATTACCCCCCCTCCGGCAATCAGCCCCAGCATTTT. The full variable domain, completed using reference TRBV5-4 and TRBJ1-5, is ETGVTQSPTHLIKTRGQQVTLRCSSQSGHNTVSWYQQALGQGPQFIFQYYREEENGRGNFPPRFSGLQFPNYSSELNVNALELDDSALYLCASSYYPPSGNQPQHFGDGTRLSIL.

This sequence joins TRBV7-3 and TRBJ1-2; D not certain. Trimming shortened V by 0 bases and J by 3 bases, and 14 bases separated the two germline ends. The germline V gene has CDR1 SGHTA and CDR2 FQGTGA. This CDR3 region has 16 residues. The CDR3 nucleotides are TGTGCCAGCAGCTTAACCTTAGGGTTTACAGACTATGGCTACACCTTC. Amino acids: CASSLTLGFTDYGYTF.

The J gene is TRBJ2-7, the V gene TRBV4-2; D is perhaps TRBD2 (6 bases). V gave up 0 bases and J gave up 4 bases, with 13 bases separating them. The CDR3 has 15 residues. Germline CDR1 is LGHNA and CDR2 is YNFKEQ. CDR3: CASSQDPGSQYEQYF. The CDR3 DNA is TGTGCCAGCAGCCAAGATCCCGGGAGCCAGTACGAGCAGTACTTC.

The chain employs TRBV5-1 and TRBJ2-7, with D possibly being TRBD2 (6 bases). Trimming removed 0 bases from V and 3 bases from J, with 19 bases in between. Germline lookup yields CDR1 SGHRS and CDR2 YFSETQ. The CDR3 loop spans 17 amino acids. The CDR3 region has the DNA TGCGCCAGCAGCTTGGCCCTTGGAACGGGGGTACACTACGAGCAGTACTTC. Translated, it gives CASSLALGTGVHYEQYF.

The chain recombines TRBV7-9 with TRBJ1-2, with D unresolved. The CDR3 extends over 15 amino acids. V lost 5 bases to trimming and J lost 2 bases, with 15 bases between them. Germline CDR1 and CDR2: SEHNR and FQNEAQ (reference sequence). The CDR3 DNA sequence: TGTGCCAGCAGCCCAGATAGGTTTTTAAACTATGGCTACACCTTC. Amino acid sequence: CASSPDRFLNYGYTF.

This chain joins TRBV28 and TRBJ1-5, with a weak D call TRBD1 (5 bases). Between the trimmed V and J ends, which lost 4 bases and 4 bases, there was a span of 11 bases. The CDR3 totals 14 residues. CDR1 and CDR2 (germline): MDHEN, SYDVKM. In nucleotides, the CDR3 is TGTGCCAGCAGTTCGCAGGCAGGGAATCAGCCCCAGCATTTT. This gives the protein CASSSQAGNQPQHF.

The chain joins TRBV9 to TRBJ1-1; 11 nucleotides line up with TRBD1. Trimming at V came to 0 bases and at J to 4 bases, leaving 2 bases not matched to a gene. This CDR3 region has 15 residues. The germline V gene has CDR1 SGDLS and CDR2 YYNGEE. The CDR3 reads CASSVEGTGGTEAFF. As DNA, the CDR3 is TGTGCCAGCAGCGTAGAGGGGACAGGGGGCACTGAAGCTTTCTTT.

The chain couples TRBV30 to TRBJ2-1; 7 positions match TRBD2. This CDR3 comprises 15 residues. The V and J ends lost 0 bases and 2 bases, in that order; junction bases with no gene match: 4. Germline loops: CDR1 GTSNPN, CDR2 SVGIG (reference sequence). The chain's CDR3 is CAWSVPAGAYNEQFF. The CDR3 bases are TGTGCCTGGAGTGTCCCCGCGGGAGCCTACAATGAGCAGTTCTTC. The whole variable domain, remainder taken from reference TRBV30 and TRBJ2-1, is SQTIHQWPATLVQPVGSPLSLECTVEGTSNPNLYWYRQAAGRGLQLLFYSVGIGQISSEVPQNLSASRPQDRQFILSSKKLLLSDSGFYLCAWSVPAGAYNEQFFGPGTRLTVL.

This chain uses TRBV7-9 with TRBJ1-1, with 10 positions matching TRBD1. With 4 bases clipped from V and 4 bases from J, the junction kept 3 bases outside the gene matches. Germline loops: CDR1 SEHNR, CDR2 FQNEAQ (reference sequence). The CDR3 consists of 14 residues. CDR3 coding DNA: TGTGCCAGCAGCTGGGGACAGGGGACCACTGAAGCTTTCTTT. It translates to CASSWGQGTTEAFF. Filled out from reference TRBV7-9 and TRBJ1-1, the complete variable domain reads DTGVSQNPRHKITKRGQNVTFRCDPISEHNRLYWYRQTLGQGPEFLTYFQNEAQLEKSRLLSDRFSAERPKGSFSTLEIQRTEQGDSAMYLCASSWGQGTTEAFFGQGTRLTVV.

The chain couples TRBV6-1 to TRBJ1-2, with a possible D match to TRBD1 (5 bases). V was shortened by 3 bases and J by 0 bases, with 8 bases between the two germline ends. Germline values: CDR1 MNHNS, CDR2 SASEGT. The CDR3 totals 14 residues. DNA of the CDR3: TGTGCCAGCAGTGACGACAGCCCTAACTATGGCTACACCTTC. Translating gives CASSDDSPNYGYTF.